One TCR beta chain is described in this entry. Its antigen is not identified. One end of the junction does not line up with germline, which may come from a read error. Germline lookup yields CDR1 SGHRS and CDR2 YFSETQ. The CDR3 covers 14 residues. The sample is drawn from a study of post-analysis software for immune sequencing data. Study information: Recorded disease courses covered relapsing-remitting, secondary progressive and progressive-relapsing multiple sclerosis. Some patients had no subtype annotation. Findings and limits, study-wide: About five TRBV segments, including TRBV5-6, TRBV5-1 and TRBV20-1, were more frequent in patients than controls. When the samples were clustered directly with F measure, those that had been prepared in the same batch showed strong co-clustering.

Researchers reported that TCR beta cDNA libraries carried unique molecular identifiers. Each CDR3 protein is one row after TCRdb ran MiXCR on the PCR reads. Seen here are 350,000 to 500,000 distinct CDR3 sequences, approximately 38% observed once, and the top ten hold about 7.6%. The chain is built from TRBV5-1 and TRBJ2-1; D not resolved. The sample consisted of blood. This sequence originates from a girl aged 2 to 9 with multiple sclerosis. The DNA of the CDR3 is TGCGCCAACAGCTCGGCTGGTACCAACAATGAGCAGTTCTTC. This gives the protein CANSSAGTNNEQFF.